The 27 T cell receptor delta chains below come from one sample, sequenced in a study of γδ T cells in repeated Plasmodium falciparum infection. Flow sorting of PBMC yielded separate Vgamma9/Vdelta2+ and Vdelta2-negative gammadelta T cell populations for bulk repertoire analysis. TCRdb redid the clone calls on the multiplex PCR reads with CATT. This table has around 89,000 delta-chain clones, approximately 1.4% appearing once. The sequenced sample consisted of gamma-delta T cells from blood. The receptors here all came from a pool of human donors (malaria-infected and uninfected, not separated).

This clone was detected ten times or more. This DNA's translation and the protein TCRdb lists, from a much larger clone, do not match at residue 3, likely due to a read error; the protein shown is translated from the DNA. This chain connects TRDV2 to TRDJ1; no reliable D call. TCRdb gives no J gene; it was assigned here by matching the DNA to germline. The CDR3 is 17 residues long. Germline CDR1 GEAIGNYY, CDR2 EKD. The CDR3 DNA reads TGTGCCTATGACACCGTGTCCTCTCCGGGGTACACCGATAAACTCATCTTT. Translation: CAYDTVSSPGYTDKLIF.

This clone was recorded many times. Given a much more abundant clone one base away, this may be a read error. At the DNA level, this CDR3 is encoded by other sequences in the same sample as well. The J segment was not called; the V segment is TRDV1; TRDD3 is the table's D call and was not checked against the DNA. The CDR3 extends over 20 amino acids. CDR1 TSWWSYY and CDR2 QGS come from the germline V gene. The CDR3 DNA follows: TGTGCTCTTGGGGAAACCTTTCCCCGTACTGGGGGATGGAAAACTTATAAACTCATCTTC. Its translation is CALGETFPRTGGWKTYKLIF.

This clone was recorded a few times. The amino acid sequence in TCRdb belongs to a much larger clone and departs from this DNA's translation at residue 11, likely a sequencing read error; the sequence shown is translated from the DNA. This chain joins TRDV1 and TRDJ1; D call uncertain. The CDR3 consists of 14 residues. Germline loops: CDR1 TSWWSYY, CDR2 QGS. The CDR3 here is CALGERSWADRLIF. The CDR3 DNA is TGTGCTCTTGGGGAACGTTCTTGGGCCGATAGACTCATCTTT.

In the case of this clone: The protein in TCRdb stems from a much larger clone and differs at residue 9 from this DNA's translation, likely a read error; here the protein is translated from the DNA. The gene calls are TRDV1 and TRDJ1; 7 bases align to TRDD3. TCRdb gives no J gene; it was assigned here by matching the DNA to germline. Germline CDR1 TSWWSYY, CDR2 QGS. V lost 8 bases to trimming and J lost 1 base; unmatched junction nucleotides: 22. The CDR3 is 19 residues long. The CDR3 DNA reads TGTGCTCTTTGTCGCCTTCAGAATCCCCTGGGGGCTTCCACCGATAAACTCATCTTT. This gives the protein CALCRLQNPLGASTDKLIF.

This clone has a handful of counts. A single base is all that separates this from a far larger clone, so a read error is likely. Other DNA sequences of this sample code for an identical CDR3. The rearrangement uses TRDV3 and TRDJ1, with TRDD3 as a possible D gene (5 bases). No J gene is reported in TCRdb; it was inferred here by comparing the DNA with germline. The CDR3 runs to 15 residues. Deletions cut 2 bases from V and 1 base from J, with 17 bases between. From germline, CDR1 is TVYSNPD and CDR2 GDNSRS (reference sequence). The DNA for the CDR3 is TGTGCCTTTGCCGTACTTGGGGACCTCACCGATAAACTCATCTTT. Protein: CAFAVLGDLTDKLIF.

Details on this clone: This DNA's translation and the protein TCRdb lists, from a much larger clone, do not match at residue 11, likely due to a read error; the protein shown is translated from the DNA. The chain is built from TRDV2 and TRDJ3; 7 bases are a match to TRDD3. The J gene is not listed in TCRdb, so it was assigned here from a DNA match to germline. The CDR3 is 16 amino acids. Germline V lookup: CDR1 GEAIGNYY, CDR2 EKD. This CDR3 reads CACDWGSSWDIRQMFF. Written as DNA, the CDR3 is TGTGCCTGTGACTGGGGGAGCTCCTGGGACATCCGACAGATGTTTTTC.

This clone was observed a few times. This sequence is one base from a far larger clone and is likely a read error. Within the sample, other DNA sequences also encode this same CDR3. CDR3 in DNA: TGTGCCTGTGATCAAATTTCCCGGGGAACCGATAAACTCATCTTT. Protein sequence: CACDQISRGTDKLIF. The chain carries TRDV2 and TRDJ1, with a possible D match to TRDD3 (5 bases). Germline CDR1 and CDR2: GEAIGNYY and EKD. Trimming took 4 bases from V and 2 from J, leaving 16 bases between them. This CDR3 is built from 15 residues.

This clone was seen only a few times. The protein TCRdb gives is from a much larger clone and does not agree with this DNA's translation at residue 18, likely a read error; the protein shown here comes from the DNA. V gene TRDV1 combines with J gene TRDJ1; perhaps D is TRDD2 or TRDD3 (7 bases each). The J gene, absent from TCRdb, was called here by matching the DNA to germline. The CDR3 is 22 residues long. CDR1 is TSWWSYY, CDR2 QGS, per germline. In DNA, the CDR3 is TGTGCTCTTGGGGTCCTTATTCCTACCCCTGATACTTACGCGGGATACACCAATAAACTCATCTTT. It codes for CALGVLIPTPDTYAGYTNKLIF.

About this clone: This DNA's translation and the protein TCRdb lists, from a much larger clone, do not match at residue 4, likely due to a read error; the protein shown is translated from the DNA. V and J are TRDV2 and TRDJ3, with TRDD3 matching 9 bases. TCRdb lists no J gene, so it was determined here by aligning the DNA to germline. The V gene end was trimmed by 5 bases and the J gene end by 2 bases; junction bases not matched to a gene: 18. This CDR3 region has 21 residues. Looked up from germline, CDR1 is GEAIGNYY and CDR2 is EKD. The CDR3 region has the DNA TGTGCCTGTGGCCGCGTACGCTCAACTGGGGGACAACCCTGGGACACCCGACAGATGTTTTTC. It yields the protein CACGRVRSTGGQPWDTRQMFF.

This clone is medium-sized (0.01 to 0.1%) by share. The sample carries other DNA sequences with the same CDR3. The rearrangement uses TRDV2 and TRDJ1, with 13 bases identical to TRDD3. The J segment lost 2 bases and the V segment lost 4 bases, leaving 6 bases of the junction unmatched. Germline-derived CDR1 and CDR2 are GEAIGNYY and EKD. The CDR3 contains 16 residues. The CDR3 coding sequence is TGTGCCTGTGAAGCACTGGGGGATACGGGGACCGATAAACTCATCTTT. Translating gives CACEALGDTGTDKLIF.

Only a few counts were recorded for this clone. The TCRdb protein comes from a much larger clone and disagrees with this DNA's translation at residue 15, likely due to a read error; the protein given here is derived from the DNA. Here the V gene is TRDV2, but the J gene went uncalled; TRDD3, the D gene given by the table, was not confirmed from the DNA. There are 17 residues in the CDR3. The germline V gene encodes CDR1 GEAIGNYY and CDR2 EKD. The CDR3 reads CACDTGIRSWDTRQVFF. The CDR3 coding sequence is TGTGCCTGTGACACCGGGATACGCTCCTGGGACACCCGACAGGTGTTTTTC.

This chain links TRDV1 with TRDJ2, with D perhaps assigned TRDD2 or TRDD3 (6 bases each). Assignment of the J gene here rests on matching the DNA to germline, because TCRdb gives none. V was pared by 5 bases and J by 6 bases, with 28 bases between. Germline CDR1 and CDR2: TSWWSYY and QGS. This CDR3 has 19 amino acids. In DNA form, the CDR3 reads TGTGCTCTTGGGCCCCTCCTACGTAGGACTGGGCGTACATCAGCACAACTCTTCTTT. Translation: CALGPLLRRTGRTSAQLFF.

The sample holds a few counts of this clone. TCRdb lists the protein of a much larger clone for this DNA, which differs at residue 11, so this is likely a read error; the protein given here is translated from the DNA itself. This chain joins TRDV1 and TRDJ1; 7 positions agree with TRDD2. TCRdb gives no J gene; it was assigned here by matching the DNA to germline. The V segment lost 3 bases and the J segment 3 bases; nucleotides outside the gene matches: 10. From germline, CDR1 is TSWWSYY and CDR2 QGS. This CDR3 is 16 amino acids long. The CDR3 coding sequence is TGTGCTCTTGGGGATAACCTTCCTCCGGACGCCGATAAACTCATCTTT. Translating gives CALGDNLPPDADKLIF.

Turning to this clone: TCRdb attributes to this sequence the protein of a much larger clone, which differs from the DNA translation at residue 12; a read error is likely, and the protein displayed is translated from the DNA. V and J are TRDV2 and TRDJ1; 9 bases are a match to TRDD3. The J gene is not listed in TCRdb, so it was assigned here from a DNA match to germline. The germline CDR1 and CDR2 sequences are GEAIGNYY and EKD. The junction had 24 bases not matched to a gene; V was cut back by 2 bases and J by 0 bases. The CDR3 covers 22 residues. This chain's CDR3 is CACDSLPGDWGTKKTNTDKLIF. Written as DNA, the CDR3 is TGTGCCTGTGACAGCCTTCCTGGCGACTGGGGGACAAAGAAAACAAACACCGATAAACTCATCTTT.

This clone showed up just a few times. A read error likely explains why the TCRdb protein, taken from a much larger clone, differs from this DNA's translation at residue 3; the protein shown is translated from the DNA. This chain connects TRDV2 to TRDJ3, with 11 bases identical to TRDD3. The J gene, absent from TCRdb, was called here by matching the DNA to germline. Germline V CDR1 and CDR2: GEAIGNYY, EKD. The CDR3 runs 20 residues. The CDR3 nucleotides read TGTGCCCGTGACTCCTCCTGGGGGATACAAAGCTCCTGGGACACCCGACAGATGTTTTTC. This codes for CARDSSWGIQSSWDTRQMFF.

With respect to this clone: TCRdb assigns this DNA the protein of a much larger clone, which departs from its translation at residue 8; this likely reflects a read error, and the protein shown comes from translating the DNA. The CDR3 DNA sequence: TGTGCTCTTGGGTGCCTGCCTCCTGACTGGGGGGTATACACCGATAAACTCATCTTT. Its protein is CALGCLPPDWGVYTDKLIF. This chain links TRDV1 with TRDJ1, with 8 bases lining up with TRDD3. This CDR3 is built from 19 residues. Trimming removed 5 bases from V and 0 bases from J; junction bases left unmatched: 17. CDR1 and CDR2 (germline): TSWWSYY, QGS.

A word on this clone: The mismatch at residue 14 between this DNA's translation and the TCRdb protein of a much larger clone likely reflects a read error; the protein shown is translated from the DNA. The chain uses TRDV1 and TRDJ1; D may be TRDD2 or TRDD3 (5 bases each). This CDR3 has 21 amino acids. V was trimmed by 0 bases and J by 0 bases, leaving 26 bases between them. Germline CDR1 and CDR2: TSWWSYY and QGS. CDR3 DNA sequence: TGTGCTCTTGGGGAACTGGGCCTCCTCCTTCTTACGGGGAGTTACACCGATAAACTCATCTTT. Residues: CALGELGLLLLTGSYTDKLIF.

A few counts support this clone. Written as DNA, the CDR3 is TGTGCAGCAAGCGAATCCAACTGGGGAATCTTT. Protein product: CAASESNWGIF. J is TRDJ1 and V is TRAV29/DV5, with 7 positions matching TRDD3. The CDR3 is 11 amino acids. Germline V CDR1 and CDR2: NSMFDY, ISSIKDK. After removal of 0 bases from V and 14 bases from J, the junction contained 7 bases not matched to a gene.

A remark on this clone: Only one base separates this from a far larger clonotype, so it likely reflects a read error. Distinct nucleotide sequences in the sample also encode this CDR3. The V call is TRDV1, the J call TRDJ1; 8 nucleotides agree with TRDD3. The J gene was not available in TCRdb and was assigned here by matching the DNA to germline segments. Germline-derived CDR1 and CDR2 are TSWWSYY and QGS. The CDR3 totals 18 residues. In nucleotides, the CDR3 is TGTGCCCTTGGGGAACCTTTAAGGGATACGTGGCAGGCCGATAAACTCATCTTT. Its protein is CALGEPLRDTWQADKLIF.

This clone was observed a few times. TCRdb has a much larger clone's protein, which differs at residue 14 from the translation of this DNA, likely because of a read error; what is shown is the protein translated from the DNA. This chain connects TRAV36/DV7 to TRDJ1, with D possibly TRDD2 on 9 matching bases. As TCRdb names no J gene, one was assigned here on the basis of a DNA match to germline. The CDR3 spans 25 residues. CDR1 VTNFRS and CDR2 LTSSGIE come from the germline V gene (reference sequence). Trimming removed 5 bases at V and 0 bases at J, with 47 bases between. The CDR3 spells CAVFLAFLPRGIWPLSTGYTDKLIF. In nucleotides, the CDR3 is TGTGCTGTTTTCTTAGCCTTCCTACCCCGGGGGATATGGCCATTGAGTACGGGGTACACCGATAAACTCATCTTT.

This clone is medium-sized in the sample. The rearrangement joins TRDV2 to TRDJ3; 11 bases map to TRDD3. The CDR3 sequence is 20 residues long. CDR1 and CDR2 from the germline V gene are GEAIGNYY and EKD. V was pared by 0 bases and J by 2 bases, with 8 bases of the junction left unmatched. The CDR3 nucleotides read TGTGCCTGTGACACCACGACTGGGGGATATGTGGCCTGGGACACCCGACAGATGTTTTTC. This encodes CACDTTTGGYVAWDTRQMFF.

As concerns this clone: Only one base separates this from a far larger clonotype, so it likely reflects a read error. This sample also contains other DNA sequences that code for the same CDR3. V and J are TRDV1 and TRDJ1; TRDD3 is a possible D gene (6 bases). The J gene is not listed in TCRdb, so it was assigned here from a DNA match to germline. V dropped 3 bases and J dropped 0 bases, with 23 bases sitting between them. In germline, CDR1 is TSWWSYY, CDR2 QGS. The CDR3 has 19 amino acids. CDR3: CALGEPGVPHYPNTDKLIF. The CDR3 region has the DNA TGTGCTCTTGGGGAGCCTGGGGTTCCCCACTACCCTAACACCGATAAACTCATCTTT.

As regards this clone: This likely came from a read error, as a far larger clone is one base away. At the DNA level, this CDR3 is encoded by other sequences in the same sample as well. The chain employs TRDV1 and TRDJ1, with no clear D. Germline V gene data show CDR1 as TSWWSYY and CDR2 as QGS. This CDR3 is 10 amino acids long. Here the CDR3 DNA reads TGTGCTCTTGGGGGATATAAACTCATCTTC. This gives the protein CALGGYKLIF.

The table lists this clone with many counts. The protein TCRdb lists belongs to a much larger clone and differs from this DNA's translation at residue 17, which points to a read error; the protein shown is made from the DNA. The chain has TRDV2 and TRDJ1; possible D gene TRDD3, 6 bases. The J gene comes from matching the DNA to germline here; TCRdb lacks it. Looked up from germline, CDR1 is GEAIGNYY and CDR2 is EKD. The CDR3 sequence is 20 residues long. DNA for the CDR3: TGTGCCTGTGACAGACGGTACTGGGTCACCAAGGGGAGGACGACCGATAGACTCATCTTT. Its protein product is CACDRRYWVTKGRTTDRLIF.

Only a few counts were recorded for this clone. TCRdb's listed protein matches a much larger clone and diverges from this DNA's translation at residues 8 and 14, likely through a read error; the protein shown comes from the DNA. The chain joins TRDV1 to TRDJ1; 9 positions agree with TRDD2. CDR3 size: 22 residues. Germline CDR1 is TSWWSYY and CDR2 is QGS. The ends lost 0 bases at V and 2 bases at J; junction bases unmatched: 22. CDR3 DNA sequence: TGTGCTCTTGGGGAACTGCATGCCACCCGCCTTCCTACTATCAGTTTTACCGATAAACTCATCTTT. This gives the protein CALGELHATRLPTISFTDKLIF.

This clone was detected ten times or more. Other nucleotide sequences from this sample produce the same CDR3. The chain uses TRDV1 and TRDJ1; a possible D gene is TRDD3 (6 bases). The germline V gene has CDR1 TSWWSYY and CDR2 QGS. The ends were cut back, 2 bases at V and 0 bases at J, with 22 bases in the middle. The CDR3 is 19 amino acids. CDR3 in amino acids: CALGECRDPWGANTDKLIF. DNA of the CDR3: TGTGCTCTTGGGGAATGTAGGGACCCATGGGGGGCCAACACCGATAAACTCATCTTT.

Notes on this clone: The protein that TCRdb holds for this DNA derives from a much larger clone and differs from the translated DNA at residue 7, which likely indicates a read error; the protein shown here is translated from the DNA. This chain uses TRDV1 with TRDJ1, with 8 bases identical to TRDD2. TCRdb leaves out the J gene; it was filled in here by matching the DNA to germline. CDR1 and CDR2 from the germline V gene are TSWWSYY and QGS. V lost 1 base to trimming and J lost 0 bases; unmatched junction nucleotides: 25. CDR3 length: 23 amino acids. CDR3 in amino acids: CALGEPPPTTSYFWSPYTDKLIF. The CDR3 bases are TGTGCTCTTGGGGAACCCCCACCGACAACTTCCTACTTCTGGTCCCCGTACACCGATAAACTCATCTTT.